This T cell receptor beta chain was identified during a study of response to subunit inactivated influenza vaccine (dated by TCRdb to 2017 to 2018). About the investigation overall: To follow how T cells responded to a trivalent subunit inactivated influenza vaccine, the researchers relied on deep quantitative profiling of the T cell receptor repertoire.

The library was obtained by RT-PCR. Sequenced on an Illumina HiSeq 2500. The public sequencing data were trimmed at Q25 with fastp and processed into clonotypes with MiXCR by TCRdb, which kept only in-frame beta chains. CDR3 protein sequences are deduplicated, and each keeps its most common genes and DNA. Within this sample are a few hundred thousand distinct CDR3 sequences, with less than 25% of them counted one time only. 10% of the sample rests with the top ten. This clonotype was seen many times. Its cognate antigen has yet to be identified. No base quality information exists; no much larger clone differs at one position. Study-level results and caveats: The authors proposed that each seasonal influenza vaccination may bring in only a limited number of new T cells.

Trimming takes 6 bases from V and 9 bases from J, and the germline ends sit 12 bases apart. From cysteine to phenylalanine, the CDR3 is 12 amino acids long. The kept DNA is CDR3 alone, 36 bases in frame from the first base. Sample: PBMCs from blood, taken roughly 20 months after vaccination. This TCR derives from a man between 50 and 70 years old who received an inactivated influenza vaccine. Donor details come from another sample of the same person, matched by shared clones. Recombination connected TRBV12-3 or TRBV12-4 to TRBJ2-1, with TRBD2 as a weak D call on 5 bases. The DNA reads TGTGCCAGCAGATATGACGAGGGTGAGCAGTTCTTC. Its translation reads: CASRYDEGEQFF.